These 12 T cell receptor beta chains were sequenced from one sample in a study of CD8 T cells in Susac syndrome. RNA, at about 0.45 to 1 ug, was reverse transcribed with random hexamers. TCRdb recomputed calls from the immunoSEQ multiplex PCR reads with MiXCR, one row per CDR3 protein. Among some 260,000 distinct CDR3 sequences listed, approximately 92% were seen once. Sequencing was carried out using CD4+ T cells from PBMCs. These receptors came from a human donor with multiple sclerosis.

This clonotype was recorded once. The chain has TRBV3-1 and TRBJ2-5; D is perhaps TRBD2 (6 bases). Germline V gene data show CDR1 as LGHDT and CDR2 as YNNKEL (reference sequence). The CDR3 extends over 17 amino acids. V shed 1 base and J shed 1 base, with 16 bases lying between them. The DNA of the CDR3 is TGTGCCAGCAGCCAAGTGCGAGGGGCGGGACTCCAAGAGACCCAGTACTTC. Residues: CASSQVRGAGLQETQYF.

This chain joins TRBV2 and TRBJ1-5; TRBD1 might be the D (5 bases). The CDR3 loop spans 16 amino acids. Trimming took 0 bases from V and 4 from J, leaving 13 bases between them. CDR1 SNHLY and CDR2 FYNNEI come from the germline V gene. CDR3 DNA sequence: TGTGCCAGCAGTGAAGCAGCTAGACAGCTTAATCAGCCCCAGCATTTT. Its translation: CASSEAARQLNQPQHF.

V and J are TRBV9 and TRBJ2-2, with 11 bases aligning to TRBD1. Germline V gene lookup returns CDR1 SGDLS and CDR2 YYNGEE. The V and J ends lost 0 bases and 8 bases, in that order; junction bases with no gene match: 3. The length of the CDR3 is 15 residues. The CDR3 reads CASSVGGQGEGELFF. The CDR3 nucleotides read TGTGCCAGCAGCGTAGGGGGACAGGGGGAAGGGGAGCTGTTTTTT.

V usage is TRBV12-3 or TRBV12-4 and J usage is TRBJ2-2; a possible D gene is TRBD1 (5 bases). The CDR3 has 17 residues. The germline V and J ends were trimmed by 6 bases and 3 bases, with 20 bases remaining between them. The CDR3 DNA reads as TGTGCCAGCAGGATGACAGAACTCGGGTTCTACACCGGGGAGCTGTTTTTT. As protein: CASRMTELGFYTGELFF.

A remark on this clonotype: No conserved phenylalanine or tryptophan ends this CDR3, so it is likely a read error. J is TRBJ2-2 and V is TRBV5-4; tentatively, D is TRBD2 (5 bases). Per germline, CDR1 SGHNT and CDR2 YYREEE (reference sequence). This CDR3 is built from 15 residues. Trimming shortened V by 6 bases and J by 7 bases, and 19 bases separated the two germline ends. This chain's CDR3 is CASTTSAGGSGELFV. CDR3 DNA: TGTGCCAGCACCACATCGGCTGGTGGGAGCGGGGAGCTGTTTGTT.

This chain joins TRBV2 and TRBJ1-5; D unresolved. V lost 2 bases, J lost 4 bases, and 9 bases lay in between. The CDR3 is 14 residues long. From germline, CDR1 is SNHLY and CDR2 FYNNEI. CDR3 region: CASSETRSNQPQHF. In DNA, the CDR3 is TGTGCCAGCAGTGAAACCCGGTCAAATCAGCCCCAGCATTTT.

The chain is built from TRBV27 and TRBJ1-1; D is ambiguous. The CDR3 is 13 residues long. The V and J ends lost 6 bases and 2 bases respectively, with 10 bases between them. CDR1 and CDR2 (germline): MNHEY, SMNVEV (reference sequence). CDR3 loop: CASSFQRNTEAFF. The CDR3 DNA follows: TGTGCCAGCAGCTTTCAGAGAAACACTGAAGCTTTCTTT.

The CDR3 bases are TGTGCCAGCAGGGGGACTAGCGGGACGAGCTCCTACGAGCAGTACGTC. Translated: CASRGTSGTSSYEQYV. The rearrangement joins TRBV27 to TRBJ2-7; 13 bases fit TRBD2. Germline lookup yields CDR1 MNHEY and CDR2 SMNVEV (reference sequence). Unmatched junction bases numbered 5, after V lost 6 bases and J lost 0 bases. This CDR3 is 16 amino acids long.

This clonotype has a single count. This chain uses TRBV5-1 with TRBJ1-1, with 7 bases that match TRBD1. The CDR3 covers 13 residues. The germline V gene has CDR1 SGHRS and CDR2 YFSETQ. Trimming took 6 bases from V and 4 from J; bases not matched to a gene: 6. CDR3 sequence reads: CASMRGGGTEAFF. CDR3 DNA: TGCGCCAGCATGAGAGGGGGCGGCACTGAAGCTTTCTTT. Full variable domain (outside the CDR3, taken from reference TRBV5-1 and TRBJ1-1): KAGVTQTPRYLIKTRGQQVTLSCSPISGHRSVSWYQQTPGQGLQFLFEYFSETQRNKGNFPGRFSGRQFSNSRSEMNVSTLELGDSALYLCASMRGGGTEAFFGQGTRLTVV.

The chain has TRBV20-1 and TRBJ2-7; 7 bases fit TRBD2. Per germline, CDR1 DFQATT and CDR2 SNEGSKA (reference sequence). The CDR3 sequence is 14 residues long. The ends lost 5 bases at V and 0 bases at J; junction bases unmatched: 7. CDR3 coding DNA: TGCAGTGCTGTAAACCTAGCGGTCTCCTACGAGCAGTACTTC. This gives the protein CSAVNLAVSYEQYF.

This chain joins TRBV7-9 and TRBJ2-1; 12 bases line up with TRBD2. This CDR3 contains 15 residues. Germline trimming cut 6 bases from V and 9 bases from J; bases unmatched to any gene: 9. Germline loops: CDR1 SEHNR, CDR2 FQNEAQ (reference sequence). CDR3 bases: TGTGCCAGCAGAAGGACTAGCGGGAACTCTGGTGAGCAGTTCTTC. Its translation is CASRRTSGNSGEQFF. The whole variable domain, remainder taken from reference TRBV7-9 and TRBJ2-1, is DTGVSQNPRHKITKRGQNVTFRCDPISEHNRLYWYRQTLGQGPEFLTYFQNEAQLEKSRLLSDRFSAERPKGSFSTLEIQRTEQGDSAMYLCASRRTSGNSGEQFFGPGTRLTVL.

J is TRBJ2-7 and V is TRBV6-2 or TRBV6-3; weak D call: TRBD2 (6 bases). The germline V gene has CDR1 MNHEY and CDR2 SVGEGT. This CDR3 is 15 amino acids long. Trimming took 6 bases from V and 0 from J, leaving 15 bases between them. As DNA, the CDR3 is TGTGCCAGCAGGGACCTAGCGCACAGCTCCTACGAGCAGTACGTC. Protein sequence: CASRDLAHSSYEQYV.